These T cell receptor beta chains were read from a single sample in a study of shared clonotypes between healthy human individuals. The protocol was immunoSEQ multiplex PCR, while the TCRdb copy is restricted to in-frame clones and leaves out a portion. The profile covers 2 million to 2.5 million clones, with more than 80% appearing a single time and 0.35% to 0.45% taken by the ten largest. The sample comprised naive CD4+ T cells from PBMCs. These receptors all stem from a young man in good health. Some clones in this sample may be carry-over from other donors' samples. CDR3s include the opening cysteine and the closing phenylalanine or tryptophan. Fields, in order: J gene, clone size, V gene, D gene, CDR3 protein, CDR3 DNA. The D gene is left open where the match is weak. The size entry is marked missing in some rows and otherwise reads once, few, many or a size class.

j_call: TRBJ2-1; clone_size: .; v_call: TRBV6-6; d_call: .; cdr3_aa: CASSYKDRGYNEQFF; cdr3_nt: TGTGCCAGCAGTTACAAGGACAGAGGATACAATGAGCAGTTCTTC
j_call: TRBJ2-2; clone_size: .; v_call: TRBV29-1; d_call: TRBD1; cdr3_aa: CSVATGDAGELFF; cdr3_nt: TGCAGCGTGGCGACAGGGGATGCCGGGGAGCTGTTTTTT
j_call: TRBJ2-3; clone_size: .; v_call: TRBV5-1; d_call: .; cdr3_aa: CASRAGTANTDTQYF; cdr3_nt: TGCGCCAGCAGGGCCGGGACTGCTAACACAGATACGCAGTATTTT
j_call: TRBJ1-1; clone_size: .; v_call: TRBV28; d_call: .; cdr3_aa: CASKEGGDEAFF; cdr3_nt: TGTGCCAGCAAAGAGGGGGGGGATGAAGCTTTCTTT
j_call: TRBJ1-1; clone_size: .; v_call: TRBV9; d_call: .; cdr3_aa: CASSVGVRNTEAFF; cdr3_nt: TGTGCCAGCAGCGTAGGTGTCAGGAACACTGAAGCTTTCTTT
j_call: TRBJ1-5; clone_size: few; v_call: TRBV2; d_call: .; cdr3_aa: CASSSGQPQHF; cdr3_nt: TGTGCCAGCAGTAGTGGACAGCCCCAGCATTTT
j_call: TRBJ1-1; clone_size: .; v_call: TRBV6-5; d_call: .; cdr3_aa: CASWSGWGALSEAFF; cdr3_nt: TGTGCCAGCTGGAGTGGGTGGGGCGCCTTGTCTGAAGCTTTCTTT
j_call: TRBJ1-2; clone_size: .; v_call: TRBV5-1; d_call: .; cdr3_aa: CASSLIQTSYGYTF; cdr3_nt: TGCGCCAGCAGCTTGATACAGACCAGCTATGGCTACACCTTC
j_call: TRBJ1-4; clone_size: .; v_call: TRBV5-1; d_call: .; cdr3_aa: CASRPFPWEKLFF; cdr3_nt: TGCGCCAGCAGACCCTTCCCGTGGGAGAAACTGTTTTTT
j_call: TRBJ2-3; clone_size: .; v_call: TRBV7-3; d_call: .; cdr3_aa: CASSSSQGGGTDTQYF; cdr3_nt: TGTGCCAGCAGCTCGTCACAGGGAGGGGGCACAGATACGCAGTATTTT
j_call: TRBJ2-1; clone_size: .; v_call: TRBV7-3; d_call: TRBD2; cdr3_aa: CASSLTVAGGPRENEQFF; cdr3_nt: TGTGCCAGCAGCTTAACGGTAGCGGGAGGGCCGAGGGAGAATGAGCAGTTCTTC
j_call: TRBJ2-7; clone_size: .; v_call: TRBV18; d_call: TRBD2; cdr3_aa: CASSPLGTSGTVEQYF; cdr3_nt: TGTGCCAGCTCACCACTGGGGACTAGCGGGACGGTCGAGCAGTACTTC
j_call: TRBJ2-2; clone_size: .; v_call: TRBV11-3; d_call: TRBD2; cdr3_aa: CASSSRTSGRAVGELFF; cdr3_nt: TGTGCCAGCAGCTCTCGGACTAGCGGGAGGGCCGTCGGGGAGCTGTTTTTT
j_call: TRBJ2-5; clone_size: .; v_call: TRBV10-3; d_call: .; cdr3_aa: CATTTAGRQETQYF; cdr3_nt: TGTGCCACGACCACGGCGGGACGCCAAGAGACCCAGTACTTC
j_call: TRBJ2-7; clone_size: .; v_call: TRBV6-1; d_call: .; cdr3_aa: CASTLGQRRYEQYF; cdr3_nt: TGTGCCAGCACCCTTGGACAGAGGAGATACGAGCAGTACTTC
j_call: TRBJ2-2; clone_size: .; v_call: TRBV9; d_call: .; cdr3_aa: CASSVGPVGTGELFF; cdr3_nt: TGTGCCAGCAGCGTAGGACCGGTGGGAACCGGGGAGCTGTTTTTT
j_call: TRBJ2-3; clone_size: .; v_call: TRBV9; d_call: .; cdr3_aa: CASSVEGRPPTDTQYF; cdr3_nt: TGTGCCAGCAGCGTAGAGGGGAGGCCTCCAACAGATACGCAGTATTTT
j_call: TRBJ2-7; clone_size: .; v_call: TRBV5-4; d_call: TRBD2; cdr3_aa: CASSRGLAGGQYF; cdr3_nt: TGTGCCAGCAGCAGAGGACTAGCGGGTGGACAGTACTTC
j_call: TRBJ1-1; clone_size: .; v_call: TRBV2; d_call: .; cdr3_aa: CASDSVRTEAFF; cdr3_nt: TGTGCCAGCGATAGCGTGCGGACTGAAGCTTTCTTT
j_call: TRBJ2-7; clone_size: .; v_call: TRBV5-1; d_call: .; cdr3_aa: CASSLGTTPGGYEQYF; cdr3_nt: TGCGCCAGCAGCTTGGGGACTACCCCCGGGGGCTACGAGCAGTACTTC
j_call: TRBJ2-7; clone_size: .; v_call: TRBV5-1; d_call: .; cdr3_aa: CASSLGFDYSLPGNEQYF; cdr3_nt: TGCGCCAGCAGCTTGGGGTTCGATTACAGCCTCCCGGGGAACGAGCAGTACTTC
j_call: TRBJ2-1; clone_size: .; v_call: TRBV2; d_call: TRBD2; cdr3_aa: CASYGAGEYEQFF; cdr3_nt: TGTGCCAGCTATGGAGCGGGAGAGTATGAGCAGTTCTTC
j_call: TRBJ2-1; clone_size: .; v_call: TRBV28; d_call: TRBD2; cdr3_aa: CASSPGTSGKNEQFF; cdr3_nt: TGTGCCAGCAGTCCCGGGACTAGCGGAAAAAATGAGCAGTTCTTC
j_call: TRBJ1-1; clone_size: .; v_call: TRBV6-5; d_call: .; cdr3_aa: CASSYRPRETEAFF; cdr3_nt: TGTGCCAGCAGTTACAGGCCACGGGAGACTGAAGCTTTCTTT
j_call: TRBJ2-5; clone_size: .; v_call: TRBV6-1; d_call: .; cdr3_aa: CASKGSIPETQYF; cdr3_nt: TGTGCCAGCAAGGGATCGATACCGGAGACCCAGTACTTC
j_call: TRBJ2-7; clone_size: .; v_call: TRBV28; d_call: .; cdr3_aa: CASSPSFTYEQYF; cdr3_nt: TGTGCCAGCAGCCCGTCTTTTACCTACGAGCAGTACTTC
j_call: TRBJ2-1; clone_size: .; v_call: TRBV14; d_call: .; cdr3_aa: CASSPGLHNEQFF; cdr3_nt: TGTGCCAGCAGCCCGGGACTTCACAATGAGCAGTTCTTC
j_call: TRBJ1-1; clone_size: .; v_call: TRBV5-4; d_call: TRBD1; cdr3_aa: CASSPTGALGNTEAFF; cdr3_nt: TGTGCCAGCAGCCCCACAGGGGCCCTGGGGAACACTGAAGCTTTCTTT
j_call: TRBJ2-3; clone_size: .; v_call: TRBV5-3; d_call: TRBD1; cdr3_aa: CARSFRTGHTDTQYF; cdr3_nt: TGTGCCAGAAGCTTCAGGACAGGACACACAGATACGCAGTATTTT
j_call: TRBJ1-2; clone_size: .; v_call: TRBV6-1; d_call: TRBD1; cdr3_aa: CASSQGGGYTF; cdr3_nt: TGTGCCAGTAGTCAGGGGGGTGGCTACACCTTC
j_call: TRBJ2-7; clone_size: .; v_call: TRBV2; d_call: .; cdr3_aa: CASSEGGHEQYF; cdr3_nt: TGTGCCAGCAGTGAAGGGGGCCACGAGCAGTACTTC
j_call: TRBJ1-3; clone_size: .; v_call: TRBV7-9; d_call: TRBD1; cdr3_aa: CASSFAGQATNTIYF; cdr3_nt: TGTGCCAGCAGCTTCGCGGGACAGGCAACTAACACCATATATTTT
j_call: TRBJ1-1; clone_size: .; v_call: TRBV28; d_call: .; cdr3_aa: CAVSPGGTVNTEAFF; cdr3_nt: TGTGCCGTTTCCCCCGGTGGTACGGTGAACACTGAAGCTTTCTTT
j_call: TRBJ2-5; clone_size: .; v_call: TRBV11-2; d_call: .; cdr3_aa: CASSLGWQGMGRETQYF; cdr3_nt: TGTGCCAGCAGCTTAGGATGGCAGGGGATGGGGCGAGAGACCCAGTACTTC
j_call: TRBJ2-3; clone_size: .; v_call: TRBV7-9; d_call: TRBD2; cdr3_aa: CASSLETSGSGTQYF; cdr3_nt: TGTGCCAGCAGCTTAGAGACTAGCGGGAGTGGCACGCAGTATTTT
j_call: TRBJ2-2; clone_size: .; v_call: TRBV9; d_call: TRBD2; cdr3_aa: CASSVGGLASNTGELFF; cdr3_nt: TGTGCCAGCAGCGTAGGGGGACTAGCGTCGAACACCGGGGAGCTGTTTTTT
j_call: TRBJ1-5; clone_size: .; v_call: TRBV15; d_call: TRBD1; cdr3_aa: CATSSRQGLQPQHF; cdr3_nt: TGTGCCACCAGCAGTAGACAGGGGCTTCAGCCCCAGCATTTT
j_call: TRBJ2-5; clone_size: .; v_call: TRBV18; d_call: .; cdr3_aa: CASSTGETQYF; cdr3_nt: TGTGCCAGCTCAACCGGAGAGACCCAGTACTTC
j_call: TRBJ2-1; clone_size: .; v_call: TRBV7-3; d_call: TRBD1; cdr3_aa: CASRKGAGNEQFF; cdr3_nt: TGTGCCAGCAGAAAGGGGGCGGGCAATGAGCAGTTCTTC
j_call: TRBJ1-2; clone_size: .; v_call: TRBV6-6; d_call: TRBD1; cdr3_aa: CASRPQGGYGYTF; cdr3_nt: TGTGCCAGCAGACCACAGGGGGGCTATGGCTACACCTTC
j_call: TRBJ1-4; clone_size: .; v_call: TRBV29-1; d_call: .; cdr3_aa: CSVAPSPNEKLFF; cdr3_nt: TGCAGCGTTGCCCCGTCCCCTAATGAAAAACTGTTTTTT
j_call: TRBJ2-3; clone_size: .; v_call: TRBV19; d_call: .; cdr3_aa: CASSIGPYANTQYF; cdr3_nt: TGTGCCAGTAGTATTGGGCCCTACGCGAATACGCAGTATTTT
j_call: TRBJ1-4; clone_size: .; v_call: TRBV2; d_call: TRBD1; cdr3_aa: CASSKDRGANEKLFF; cdr3_nt: TGTGCCAGCTCTAAGGACAGGGGGGCTAATGAAAAACTGTTTTTT
j_call: TRBJ2-4; clone_size: .; v_call: TRBV19; d_call: .; cdr3_aa: CASNPTDLAKNIQYF; cdr3_nt: TGTGCCAGTAATCCTACAGACCTAGCCAAAAACATTCAGTACTTC
j_call: TRBJ2-6; clone_size: .; v_call: TRBV4-1; d_call: .; cdr3_aa: CASDRVAGANVLTF; cdr3_nt: TGCGCCAGTGATAGGGTGGCAGGGGCCAACGTCCTGACTTTC
j_call: TRBJ2-1; clone_size: .; v_call: TRBV5-1; d_call: TRBD1; cdr3_aa: CASSSGTGPYNEQFF; cdr3_nt: TGCGCCAGCAGCTCCGGGACAGGACCTTACAATGAGCAGTTCTTC
j_call: TRBJ1-3; clone_size: .; v_call: TRBV4-2; d_call: .; cdr3_aa: CASSHNRGWGATGNTIYF; cdr3_nt: TGTGCCAGCAGCCATAATCGGGGCTGGGGGGCCACTGGAAACACCATATATTTT
j_call: TRBJ1-1; clone_size: .; v_call: TRBV7-3; d_call: .; cdr3_aa: CASSPGPRRGNTEAFF; cdr3_nt: TGTGCCAGCAGCCCCGGGCCGAGGAGGGGGAACACTGAAGCTTTCTTT
j_call: TRBJ2-5; clone_size: .; v_call: TRBV10-1; d_call: TRBD2; cdr3_aa: CASSETSGTTYQETQYF; cdr3_nt: TGCGCCAGCAGTGAGACTAGCGGGACGACGTACCAAGAGACCCAGTACTTC
j_call: TRBJ2-7; clone_size: .; v_call: TRBV19; d_call: .; cdr3_aa: CASRGPAGQYYEQYF; cdr3_nt: TGTGCCAGTAGGGGTCCCGCGGGACAATACTACGAGCAGTACTTC
j_call: TRBJ2-5; clone_size: .; v_call: TRBV4-2; d_call: .; cdr3_aa: CASSQDQKMETQYF; cdr3_nt: TGTGCCAGCAGCCAAGATCAGAAGATGGAGACCCAGTACTTC
j_call: TRBJ2-5; clone_size: .; v_call: TRBV28; d_call: .; cdr3_aa: CASSNRLEQTQYF; cdr3_nt: TGTGCCAGCAGCAACCGACTAGAGCAGACCCAGTACTTC
j_call: TRBJ2-1; clone_size: .; v_call: TRBV4-3; d_call: .; cdr3_aa: CASSQGGTQNEQFF; cdr3_nt: TGCGCCAGCAGCCAAGGTGGAACCCAGAATGAGCAGTTCTTC
j_call: TRBJ2-1; clone_size: .; v_call: TRBV6-4; d_call: TRBD2; cdr3_aa: CAIREDSYNEQFF; cdr3_nt: TGTGCCATTCGGGAGGACTCTTACAATGAGCAGTTCTTC
j_call: TRBJ1-1; clone_size: few; v_call: TRBV29-1; d_call: .; cdr3_aa: CSVIRASGAFF; cdr3_nt: TGCAGCGTTATAAGGGCCTCGGGAGCTTTCTTT
j_call: TRBJ2-1; clone_size: .; v_call: TRBV7-9; d_call: .; cdr3_aa: CASSVTLAVNEQFF; cdr3_nt: TGTGCCAGCAGCGTTACACTAGCAGTCAATGAGCAGTTCTTC
j_call: TRBJ2-2; clone_size: .; v_call: TRBV7-7; d_call: TRBD2; cdr3_aa: CASSSIAGTATGELFF; cdr3_nt: TGTGCCAGCAGCTCAATAGCGGGCACTGCCACCGGGGAGCTGTTTTTT
j_call: TRBJ1-4; clone_size: .; v_call: TRBV19; d_call: TRBD1; cdr3_aa: CASSISGQGNEKLFF; cdr3_nt: TGTGCCAGTAGTATTTCGGGACAGGGGAATGAAAAACTGTTTTTT
j_call: TRBJ2-5; clone_size: .; v_call: TRBV5-1; d_call: .; cdr3_aa: CASSLAGVQETQYF; cdr3_nt: TGCGCCAGCAGCTTGGCCGGTGTCCAAGAGACCCAGTACTTC
j_call: TRBJ1-1; clone_size: .; v_call: TRBV20-1; d_call: TRBD1; cdr3_aa: CSARTGSGAFF; cdr3_nt: TGCAGTGCTCGGACAGGATCCGGGGCTTTCTTT